These 16 T cell receptor beta chains were sequenced from one sample in a study of cytomegalovirus exposure and HLA in healthy donors. The study ran its PCR with 60 Vbeta and 13 Jbeta primers. Generated by immunoSEQ multiplex PCR, the TCRdb table keeps only in-frame clones and is missing some. The repertoire holds 200,000 or so clones, almost 85% seen once, with 0.2% to 0.3% in the top ten. The source material was PBMCs. Source of these receptors: a boy between 5 and 17 years old in good health and CMV-seronegative.

The rearrangement links TRBV30 to TRBJ1-2; D is possibly TRBD1 (6 bases). CDR1 and CDR2 from the germline V gene are GTSNPN and SVGIG (reference sequence). V shed 8 bases and J shed 2 bases, with 12 bases lying between them. This CDR3 comprises 12 residues. The CDR3 spells CAVGTFNYGYTF. The DNA of the CDR3 is TGTGCCGTAGGGACATTCAACTATGGCTACACCTTC.

This clone was seen a single time. The chain recombines TRBV5-6 with TRBJ2-7, with 9 bases fitting TRBD1. The V gene's germline CDR1 is SGHDT and CDR2 YYEEEE. The CDR3 runs 14 residues. V was clipped by 4 bases and J by 5 bases; unmatched bases: 7. CDR3 coding DNA: TGTGCCAGCAGCCCCGGGACAGGGCTCCACGAGCAGTACTTC. This translates into CASSPGTGLHEQYF.

The genes are TRBV5-6 and TRBJ2-3, with D maybe TRBD2 (5 bases). The CDR3 totals 12 residues. Germline lookup yields CDR1 SGHDT and CDR2 YYEEEE. Trimming pared 5 bases from V and 12 bases from J, leaving 16 bases between. In nucleotides, the CDR3 is TGTGCCAGCAGTTTAAAGACTATCCCCCAGTATTTT. Encoded protein: CASSLKTIPQYF.

The rearrangement links TRBV29-1 to TRBJ2-2; D call uncertain. Germline loops: CDR1 SQVTM, CDR2 ANQGSEA. Trimming removed 7 bases at V and 0 bases at J, with 12 bases between. The CDR3 length is 14 residues. As DNA, the CDR3 is TGCAGCGCCTCGTCCGGGTCGAACACCGGGGAGCTGTTTTTT. It translates to CSASSGSNTGELFF.

The V call is TRBV19, the J call TRBJ1-6, with D hard to call. The germline V and J ends were trimmed by 8 bases and 7 bases, with 15 bases remaining between them. The CDR3 runs to 14 residues. Looked up from germline, CDR1 is LNHDA and CDR2 is SQIVND (reference sequence). CDR3 loop: CASGETSLNSPLHF. In DNA, the CDR3 is TGTGCCAGTGGGGAGACTTCCCTCAATTCACCCCTCCACTTT.

The V call is TRBV6-1, the J call TRBJ1-5, with D tentatively TRBD1 (6 bases). V shed 3 bases and J shed 1 base, with 13 bases lying between them. CDR1 is MNHNS and CDR2 is SASEGT in the germline V gene. CDR3 length: 16 residues. Here the CDR3 DNA reads TGTGCCAGCAGTGATTGGACAGAGATAAGCAATCAGCCCCAGCATTTT. Amino acid sequence: CASSDWTEISNQPQHF.

CDR3 coding DNA: TGTGCCAGCAGCGGGGACAGGAGGGGCACAGATACGCAGTATTTT. Translating it yields CASSGDRRGTDTQYF. The chain carries TRBV7-9 and TRBJ2-3; 8 nucleotides agree with TRBD1. Germline loops: CDR1 SEHNR, CDR2 FQNEAQ (reference sequence). V lost 5 bases to trimming and J lost 1 base; unmatched junction nucleotides: 5. There are 15 residues in the CDR3.

V and J are TRBV30 and TRBJ2-3; 15 nucleotides align to TRBD2. The CDR3 runs 17 residues. Germline loops: CDR1 GTSNPN, CDR2 SVGIG (reference sequence). Trimming at V came to 0 bases and at J to 6 bases, leaving 7 bases not matched to a gene. The CDR3: CAWSVTRTSGGADTQYF. Written as DNA, the CDR3 is TGTGCCTGGAGTGTCACTAGGACTAGCGGGGGGGCTGATACGCAGTATTTT. The full variable domain, completed using reference TRBV30 and TRBJ2-3, is SQTIHQWPATLVQPVGSPLSLECTVEGTSNPNLYWYRQAAGRGLQLLFYSVGIGQISSEVPQNLSASRPQDRQFILSSKKLLLSDSGFYLCAWSVTRTSGGADTQYFGPGTRLTVL.

This clone was seen a single time. This chain uses TRBV28 with TRBJ2-2; 9 nucleotides match TRBD2. The CDR3 runs to 15 residues. The junction had 11 bases not matched to a gene; V was cut back by 10 bases and J by 5 bases. CDR1 and CDR2 from the germline V gene are MDHEN and SYDVKM. The CDR3 protein is CATLLLAGRTGELFF. The CDR3 coding sequence is TGTGCCACCCTCCTGCTAGCGGGAAGGACCGGGGAGCTGTTTTTT.

The chain uses TRBV2 and TRBJ2-3; the match to TRBD1 covers 7 bases. The CDR3 is 16 residues long. The J segment lost 6 bases and the V segment lost 1 base, leaving 10 bases of the junction unmatched. Germline-derived CDR1 and CDR2 are SNHLY and FYNNEI. DNA for the CDR3: TGTGCCAGCAGTGAAGACAGGGGCACTCCGAGTGATACGCAGTATTTT. It specifies CASSEDRGTPSDTQYF. The full variable domain, in which reference TRBV2 and TRBJ2-3 provide the parts outside the CDR3, is EPEVTQTPSHQVTQMGQEVILRCVPISNHLYFYWYRQILGQKVEFLVSFYNNEISEKSEIFDDQFSVERPDGSNFTLKIRSTKLEDSAMYFCASSEDRGTPSDTQYFGPGTRLTVL.

The gene calls are TRBV7-2 and TRBJ1-2, with 7 bases lining up with TRBD1. The CDR3 spans 15 residues. V gave up 6 bases and J gave up 4 bases; unmatched junction bases: 11. Germline-derived CDR1 and CDR2 are SGHTA and FQGNSA. The CDR3 loop is CASRPNRGPSYGYTF. The CDR3 DNA follows: TGTGCCAGCAGGCCTAACAGGGGTCCTAGCTATGGCTACACCTTC. Complete variable domain (other parts from reference TRBV7-2 and TRBJ1-2): GAGVSQSPSNKVTEKGKDVELRCDPISGHTALYWYRQSLGQGLEFLIYFQGNSAPDKSGLPSDRFSAERTGGSVSTLTIQRTQQEDSAVYLCASRPNRGPSYGYTFGSGTRLTVV.

The CDR3 sequence: CASSAWDISGNTIYF. The CDR3 DNA reads as TGTGCCAGCAGTGCCTGGGACATCTCTGGAAACACCATATATTTT. The V call is TRBV6-1, the J call TRBJ1-3; perhaps TRBD1 as D (6 bases). Germline CDR1 reads MNHNS; CDR2 reads SASEGT. V was trimmed by 4 bases and J by 0 bases, leaving 10 bases between them. This CDR3 is 15 amino acids long.

This sequence joins TRBV2 and TRBJ1-5; D remains ambiguous. CDR3 length: 13 amino acids. Germline assignment: CDR1 SNHLY and CDR2 FYNNEI. V was clipped by 7 bases and J by 2 bases, with 9 bases between them. The CDR3 region is CASNRGGNQPQHF. In nucleotides, the CDR3 is TGTGCCAGCAACCGGGGTGGCAATCAGCCCCAGCATTTT.

V gene TRBV2 combines with J gene TRBJ1-2; no definite D call. The CDR3 consists of 13 residues. The V end lost 4 bases, the J end lost 3 bases, and 9 bases lay between the germline ends. Germline CDR1 reads SNHLY; CDR2 reads FYNNEI. The CDR3 protein is CASSVRGDYGYTF. The CDR3 DNA follows: TGTGCCAGCAGTGTTCGGGGAGACTATGGCTACACCTTC.

V is TRBV11-2 and J is TRBJ1-2; 7 positions agree with TRBD1. Per the germline V gene, CDR1 is SGHAT and CDR2 is FQNNGV. The CDR3 is 15 amino acids. The trim removed 3 bases at V and 0 bases at J, leaving 4 bases unmatched. CDR3 in DNA: TGTGCCAGCAGCTTCAAAGGGACAGCTAACTATGGCTACACCTTC. It yields the protein CASSFKGTANYGYTF.

The rearrangement uses TRBV6-5 and TRBJ1-2; possibly TRBD1 for D (6 bases). V was cut by 0 bases and J by 4 bases, with 12 bases left in between. The CDR3 is 15 residues long. Looked up from germline, CDR1 is MNHEY and CDR2 is SVGAGI. The CDR3 DNA reads TGTGCCAGCAGTTACTCGAGGCAGGGGAGCTATGGCTACACCTTC. Translating it yields CASSYSRQGSYGYTF.